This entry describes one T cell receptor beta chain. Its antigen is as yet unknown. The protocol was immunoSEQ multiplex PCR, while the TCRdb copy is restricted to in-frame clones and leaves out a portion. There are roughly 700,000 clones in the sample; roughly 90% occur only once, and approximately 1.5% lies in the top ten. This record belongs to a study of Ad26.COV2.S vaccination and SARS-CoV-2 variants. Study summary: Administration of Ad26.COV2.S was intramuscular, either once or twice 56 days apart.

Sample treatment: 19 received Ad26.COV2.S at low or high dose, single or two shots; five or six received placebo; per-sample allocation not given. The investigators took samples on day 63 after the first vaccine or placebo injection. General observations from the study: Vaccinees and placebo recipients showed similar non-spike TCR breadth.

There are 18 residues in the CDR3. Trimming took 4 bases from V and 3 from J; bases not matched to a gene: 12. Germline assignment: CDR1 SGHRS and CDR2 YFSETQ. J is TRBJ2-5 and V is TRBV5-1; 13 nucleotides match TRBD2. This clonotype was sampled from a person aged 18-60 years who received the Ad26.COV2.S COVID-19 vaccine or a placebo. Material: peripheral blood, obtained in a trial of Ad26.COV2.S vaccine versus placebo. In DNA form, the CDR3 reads TGCGCCAGCAGCGTGACTAGCGGGAGGTACAGACATGAAGAGACCCAGTACTTC. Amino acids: CASSVTSGRYRHEETQYF.